In this sample, the clone carrying this TCR beta chain turned up a few times. Its antigen is still unknown. There are 14 residues in the CDR3. V lost 5 bases, J lost 5 bases, and 15 bases lay in between. Germline V lookup: CDR1 SEHNR, CDR2 FQNEAQ (reference sequence). The data originate from a study of T-cell memory formation after mild COVID-19. Study outcomes and limitations: There were some responding clones in pre-infection memory, which suggested that cross-reactive memory had joined. The authors left the SARS-CoV-2 specificity of second-wave clones peaking on day 37 unconfirmed.

TCRdb processed the 5' RACE reads anew with MiXCR; each CDR3 protein has one entry. The sample has just over 150,000 distinct CDR3 sequences, roughly 31% seen once. The sample was PBMCs or a T cell subset sorted from them (not recorded which). The chain couples TRBV7-9 to TRBJ1-1, with D maybe TRBD1 (6 bases). This receptor was obtained from an adult woman who had mild COVID-19 (a few samples of this study predate the infection). Cell type and time point are not known. CDR3 loop: CASSITGRKTEAFF. CDR3 DNA sequence: TGTGCCAGCAGCATCACAGGGAGGAAGACTGAAGCTTTCTTT. The entire variable domain, with the rest obtained from reference TRBV7-9 and TRBJ1-1, is as follows: DTGVSQNPRHKITKRGQNVTFRCDPISEHNRLYWYRQTLGQGPEFLTYFQNEAQLEKSRLLSDRFSAERPKGSFSTLEIQRTEQGDSAMYLCASSITGRKTEAFFGQGTRLTVV.